The clone carrying this TCR beta chain was seen more than once but under ten times. The antigen is not known. All of the isolated RNA was reverse transcribed, so expressed TCRB transcripts were sequenced. Using immunoSEQ multiplex PCR, the repertoire was profiled, and TCRdb retains in-frame clones only, with some absent. The sample includes under 150,000 clones, around 16% of them seen just once. This sample was included in a study of beta chain features in type 1 diabetes. The study, taken as a whole, reports: Shortening that was moderate but significant affected the TCRB CDR3s of Type 1 diabetes patients in all four CD4+ subsets.

Germline V gene sequence: CDR1 SNHLY, CDR2 FYNNEI. Between the trimmed V and J ends, which lost 3 bases and 0 bases, there was a span of 6 bases. The CDR3 sequence is 14 residues long. The receptor comes from a man between 18 and 29 years old with type 1 diabetes. The chain is built from TRBV2 and TRBJ1-5, with no clear D. The sequencing input was central memory CD4+ T cells from blood. The CDR3 spells CASSETGSNQPQHF. CDR3 in DNA: TGTGCCAGCAGTGAGACGGGTAGCAATCAGCCCCAGCATTTT.